This T cell receptor (beta chain) was obtained from a study of tumor-infiltrating lymphocytes in primary liver carcinoma (TCRdb year 2017). Study-level background: Hepatocellular carcinoma (four) or combined HCC and intrahepatic cholangiocarcinoma (one) was present in the five patients, who were three men and two women aged 30 to 69 years. The five patients had tumors staged T1-T3 N0M0, with maximum diameters ranging from roughly 4 to 10 cm. Each sample produced roughly 3.65 to 8 million productive TCRbeta reads, and read depth showed no significant difference between tissue types. TCRbeta repertoire sequencing, expression microarrays and whole-exome sequencing were combined in the study across five regions of each liver tumor, with adjacent normal tissue and blood also included. A total of 35 specimens from 5 patients went through TCRbeta repertoire sequencing, namely 25 tumor regions, 5 adjacent noncancerous liver tissues and 5 peripheral blood samples. To link TCRbeta repertoire diversity with the local molecular phenotype, the roughly 26 tumor region samples were profiled using Agilent mRNA microarrays. Reproducibility between technical replicate repertoires was high, with correlation coefficients above 0.95 and mean shared-clone rates approximately 0.91.

The cysteine opens and the phenylalanine closes a CDR3 of 21 amino acids. Just the 63-base CDR3 DNA is kept, in frame starting at base 1. CDR1 and CDR2, looked up from the germline V gene, are ENHRY and SYGVKD. Starting from about 500 ng total RNA, TCRbeta-specific cDNA was produced by reverse transcription with a constant-region primer and ProtoScript II reverse transcriptase. Three nested multiplex PCR rounds, following a slightly modified ARM-PCR procedure, were used to build the TCRbeta libraries. Each of the first two PCR rounds ran for 9 to 10 cycles using multiplex TRBV1-TRBV30 forward primers together with a Cbeta reverse primer. Sample barcodes and Illumina adapters were attached in a final 25-cycle PCR using Deep VentR polymerase. Before sequencing, amplicons of 200-500 bp were gel-purified using a QIAquick gel extraction kit. TCRbeta amplicons were sequenced on an Illumina HiSeq 2500 with 250-bp paired-end reads. From the authors' description of their analysis: Trimmomatic v0.33 was used to quality-trim the reads, and FLASH v1.2.11 was used to merge paired reads so that full CDR3 sequences could be recovered. V, D and J germline segments were assigned to the rearranged TCRbeta sequences by MiGEC v1.2.1b. Clonotype statistics and Shannon-Wiener diversity indices were calculated with VDJtools v1.0.0. Except for diversity analysis, only each sample's 250 most abundant clonotypes were used in subsequent analyses to reduce sampling bias. In TCRdb, the public reads were trimmed at Q25 with fastp and aligned with MiXCR, with productive beta chains retained. Every CDR3 protein is listed once, alongside the most common genes and DNA of its rows. The V and J calls and clone size come from TCRdb's table, not from the authors' own analysis. In all, the sample holds 84,000 or so distinct CDR3 sequences, and around 70% of those were seen once. Less than 20% of the sample rests with the top ten.

Points the paper makes about the study in general: Consistent with antigen-driven expansion, pairs of tumor regions showed higher repertoire overlap (mean approximately 35%) than either tumor-adjacent pairs (around 17%) or tumor-blood pairs (roughly 14%). With just a few patients in the study, the authors point out that the findings should be validated in a larger study. A significantly larger repertoire fraction was made up by the top 250 clones in tumors than in blood (p = 0.039). Comparison of CD4+ and CD8+ T cell repertoires was precluded by the use of bulk unsorted samples. Only the TCR beta chain was sequenced, which likely underestimates true repertoire diversity because unpaired alpha chains were not captured. Only about 8-24% of top clones were present in all five regions of a tumor, suggesting spatial heterogeneity of tumor-infiltrating T cells.

Total RNA and DNA were co-extracted from around 18-30 mg of bulk tissue with the AllPrep DNA/RNA mini kit, without cell sorting. Between late 2015 and March 2016, a few patients in China with histopathologically diagnosed primary liver carcinoma had their tumors surgically resected. Chronic HBV infection was present in the patients, and the patients were treatment-naive at sampling. Five spatially separated regions were sampled from each tumor: the superior, inferior, left-lateral and right-lateral poles, plus the tumor centre. Histological examination found more than 80% viable tumor cells in every tumor sample. Fresh tumor and adjacent tissue pieces were bisected; one half was stored in RNAlater at -80°C, the other sent for histology. This clonotype was counted between two and nine times. Its antigen specificity is not known. Compared with germline, one end of the junction differs, possibly owing to a read error.

The clonotype comes from a man aged 35 to 55 with primary liver carcinoma and hepatitis B virus infection. The sequence is built from TRBV10-3 and TRBJ2-3, and TRBD2 aligns with 14 junction nucleotides. The sequenced sample was liver tumor tissue from sampling region 1. The sample's cell subset or site, from its label and the paper: tumor region T1, superior pole. The CDR3 region has the sequence CAISASTGLAGGVMHGDTQNF. The DNA reads TGTGCCATCAGTGCGTCCACCGGACTAGCGGGAGGCGTTATGCATGGAGATACGCAGAATTTT.